The clone carrying this T cell receptor beta chain has just a few counts. Its antigen remains unknown. These data originate in a study of T cell repertoires in cytomegalovirus infection. Across the whole study: Matching HLA type and CMV infection were both indicated by public TCR beta signatures.

TCRdb re-analysed the reads in MiXCR, keeping a single row per CDR3 protein. This table has roughly 500,000 distinct CDR3 sequences, under 55% appearing once. The CDR3 length is 13 residues. Trimming removed 5 bases from V and 10 bases from J; junction bases left unmatched: 2. From germline, CDR1 is SGHVS and CDR2 FNYEAQ. The sequencing here drew on cultured PBMCs, taken from culture after CMV antigen stimulation. The clonotype originates from a human donor in good health (CMV status not recorded). Some clones in this sample may be carry-over from other donors' samples. The chain joins TRBV7-6 to TRBJ2-1, with 13 bases matching TRBD2. The CDR3 protein is CASSQGLAGEQFF. CDR3 coding DNA: TGTGCCAGCAGCCAGGGACTAGCGGGGGAGCAGTTCTTC.